The 14 T cell receptor beta chains below were found in one sample sequenced in a study of CD8+CD57+ T cells in acquired aplastic anemia. Genomic DNA was employed as the template in profiling TCR beta VDJ and CDR3. MiXCR was run by TCRdb on the reads, yielding one entry per CDR3 protein. The table includes 150,000 to 200,000 distinct CDR3 sequences, about 64% detected once. The specimen was sorted CD4+, CD8+, or CD8+CD57+ T cells (not recorded which) from PBMCs. The receptors derive from a human donor in good health.

The V call is TRBV10-2, the J call TRBJ1-6, with TRBD1 matching 9 bases. The germline V gene has CDR1 WSHSY and CDR2 SAAADI. CDR3 length equals 17 residues. The V gene end was trimmed by 2 bases and the J gene end by 6 bases; junction bases not matched to a gene: 8. The CDR3: CASSERGQGTSNSPLHF. As DNA, the CDR3 is TGCGCCAGCAGTGAGAGGGGACAGGGAACCTCTAATTCACCCCTCCACTTT.

The chain is built from TRBV6-2 or TRBV6-3 and TRBJ2-3, with TRBD2 matching 11 bases. This CDR3 has 16 amino acids. Germline-derived CDR1 and CDR2 are MNHEY and SVGEGT. V lost 5 bases, J lost 4 bases, and 8 bases stayed unmatched. CDR3 sequence: CASSITLAGGADTQYF. CDR3 DNA sequence: TGTGCCAGCAGTATAACCTTAGCGGGGGGGGCAGATACGCAGTATTTT.

This clonotype was recorded once. The rearrangement uses TRBV12-3 or TRBV12-4 and TRBJ2-1; 7 bases are a match to TRBD2. The V and J ends lost 6 bases and 3 bases, in that order; junction bases with no gene match: 8. The CDR3 loop spans 15 amino acids. The CDR3 DNA reads TGTGCCAGCAGCGCAAGGGAGGGGTACTACAATGAGCAGTTCTTC. It yields the protein CASSAREGYYNEQFF.

Points on this clonotype: Being one base from a much bigger clone, this may be a read error. This chain connects TRBV5-4 to TRBJ2-5; 12 nucleotides match TRBD2. CDR3 length: 15 residues. Per the germline V gene, CDR1 is SGHNT and CDR2 is YYREEE (reference sequence). The CDR3 nucleotides are TGTGCCAGCGGCTTGAAGGGACTAGCGGGAGAGACCCAGTACTTC. Its translation is CASGLKGLAGETQYF.

The J gene is TRBJ2-3, the V gene TRBV6-6, with TRBD1 identical over 8 bases. V trimming: 11 bases; J trimming: 1 base; junction bases outside the gene matches: 8. The CDR3 is 14 amino acids. CDR1 is MNHNY and CDR2 is SVGAGI in the germline V gene (reference sequence). The CDR3 DNA follows: TGTGCCGGGCAGGGGGCATACGGCACAGATACGCAGTATTTT. This gives the protein CAGQGAYGTDTQYF.

Here the CDR3 DNA reads TGTGCCAGCGGGGGACAGACGCGTACTTCACCCCTCCACTTT. It translates to CASGGQTRTSPLHF. The chain couples TRBV2 to TRBJ1-6, with 7 bases matching TRBD1. The germline CDR1 and CDR2 sequences are SNHLY and FYNNEI. The junction had 10 bases not matched to a gene; V was cut back by 8 bases and J by 9 bases. CDR3 length equals 14 residues.

The chain uses TRBV7-2 and TRBJ1-1, with a weak D call TRBD1 (5 bases). Germline CDR1 is SGHTA and CDR2 is FQGNSA. This CDR3 is built from 15 residues. Trimming stripped 6 bases from V and 2 bases from J, with 16 bases between. The CDR3 bases are TGTGCCAGCAGGCTGGGGGTCAGCCGTAACACTGAAGCTTTCTTT. This codes for CASRLGVSRNTEAFF.

This chain uses TRBV12-3 or TRBV12-4 with TRBJ1-2; 10 nucleotides agree with TRBD1. CDR3 length equals 18 residues. The V and J ends lost 3 bases and 0 bases, in that order; junction bases with no gene match: 10. The CDR3: CASSFGTGQGDTNYGYTF. In nucleotides, the CDR3 is TGTGCCAGCAGTTTTGGGACAGGACAGGGGGATACTAACTATGGCTACACCTTC.

This clonotype was found a few times. This chain links TRBV2 with TRBJ2-7; TRBD1 aligns across 8 bases. V trimming: 6 bases; J trimming: 5 bases; junction bases outside the gene matches: 6. The CDR3 is made up of 13 amino acids. Germline CDR1 reads SNHLY; CDR2 reads FYNNEI. The CDR3 nucleotides read TGTGCCAGCAGAGGGCAGGGGGCTGACGAGCAGTACTTC. Protein product: CASRGQGADEQYF.

The CDR3 protein is CASRGGADYEQYF. The CDR3, as DNA: TGTGCCAGTAGGGGGGGGGCCGACTACGAGCAGTACTTC. V gene TRBV19 combines with J gene TRBJ2-7; tentatively, D is TRBD2 (7 bases). The V end lost 6 bases, the J end lost 3 bases, and 12 bases lay between the germline ends. Germline V gene lookup returns CDR1 LNHDA and CDR2 SQIVND (reference sequence). This CDR3 is 13 amino acids long.

A few counts support this clonotype. The chain recombines TRBV20-1 with TRBJ2-7, with TRBD2 matching over 10 bases. This CDR3 has 14 amino acids. Per germline, CDR1 DFQATT and CDR2 SNEGSKA (reference sequence). The J segment lost 3 bases and the V segment lost 4 bases, leaving 6 bases of the junction unmatched. For the CDR3, the DNA is TGCAGTGCTAAGCGGGAGGGATCGGTCTACGAGCAGTACTTC. Its translation: CSAKREGSVYEQYF.

This clonotype was observed a handful of times. The V and J genes are TRBV7-6 and TRBJ2-1, with TRBD2 identical over 9 bases. In germline, CDR1 is SGHVS, CDR2 FNYEAQ. This CDR3 has 14 amino acids. With 7 bases clipped from V and 6 bases from J, the junction kept 7 bases outside the gene matches. The DNA of the CDR3 is TGTGCCAGCAACCTCCTAGCGGGGATCAATGAGCAGTTCTTC. Amino acid sequence: CASNLLAGINEQFF.

Only one count was recorded for this clonotype. This sequence joins TRBV5-8 and TRBJ2-7, with 9 positions matching TRBD1. Unmatched junction bases numbered 8, after V lost 4 bases and J lost 3 bases. The V gene's germline CDR1 is SGHTS and CDR2 YDEGEE. This CDR3 has 15 amino acids. CDR3 DNA: TGTGCCAGCAGCCCCGAGGGACAGGGCGGCTACGAGCAGTACTTC. Protein: CASSPEGQGGYEQYF.

This clonotype was observed at least ten times. The rearrangement joins TRBV4-1 to TRBJ1-5; 9 bases fit TRBD1. Germline CDR1 MGHRA, CDR2 YSYEKL. V was clipped by 4 bases and J by 4 bases; unmatched bases: 2. The CDR3 has 14 residues. The CDR3: CASSLGTGNQPQHF. In DNA, the CDR3 is TGCGCCAGCAGCCTAGGGACAGGGAATCAGCCCCAGCATTTT.